The rows below give T cell receptor beta chains drawn from one sample of a study of OX40 agonist ivuxolimab in advanced cancers. Only in-frame clones appear in the TCRdb table, and some are missing; sequencing was by immunoSEQ multiplex PCR. Among tens of thousands of clones listed, 80% to 90% were seen once. The sequenced sample was CD4+ or CD8+ T cells sorted from blood, obtained in a trial of the OX40 agonist ivuxolimab. Receptor source: an adult with an advanced solid tumor such as melanoma, head and neck, liver or kidney cancer. The CDR3 runs from the conserved cysteine through the conserved F or W. D genes are given only for firm matches. Clone sizes are given selectively: once, few, many, or a class where the clone is expanded.

>TRBV25-1|.|TRBJ2-3|.|13
CASRVGATDTQYF
TGTGCCAGCAGGGTGGGGGCCACAGATACGCAGTATTTT
>TRBV7-9|.|TRBJ2-2|TRBD2|17
CASSQPLAGGRTGELFF
TGTGCCAGCAGCCAGCCCCTAGCGGGAGGGCGTACCGGGGAGCTGTTTTTT
>TRBV6-6|.|TRBJ2-5|TRBD2|16
CASSYWGLAGEETQYF
TGTGCCAGCAGTTACTGGGGACTAGCGGGAGAAGAGACCCAGTACTTC
>TRBV5-1|.|TRBJ2-7|.|14
CASSAFLGGYEQYF
TGCGCCAGCAGCGCATTCTTGGGGGGCTACGAGCAGTACTTC
>TRBV10-3|.|TRBJ2-7|.|10
CATSHHEQYF
TGTGCCACCTCCCACCACGAGCAGTACTTC
>TRBV5-5|.|TRBJ2-7|.|14
CASSLELRGYEQYF
TGTGCCAGCAGCTTGGAATTGCGAGGCTACGAGCAGTACTTC
>TRBV28|.|TRBJ2-5|.|15
CASSLPFGSGETQYF
TGTGCCAGCAGTTTACCTTTCGGGTCGGGGGAGACCCAGTACTTC
>TRBV4-1|.|TRBJ2-1|TRBD2|16
CASRPGLAGGPSEQFF
TGCGCCAGCAGGCCAGGACTAGCGGGAGGGCCTAGTGAGCAGTTCTTC
>TRBV18|once|TRBJ2-3|.|15
CASLRGLKTTDTQYF
TGTGCCAGCCTCCGTGGACTCAAGACCACAGATACGCAGTATTTT
>TRBV28|.|TRBJ2-7|TRBD1|15
CASSLYSGTGYEQYF
TGTGCCAGCAGTTTGTATTCCGGGACAGGGTACGAGCAGTACTTC
>TRBV7-9|.|TRBJ2-1|.|11
CASSWADEQFF
TGTGCCAGCAGCTGGGCCGATGAGCAGTTCTTC
>TRBV5-6|.|TRBJ2-7|.|15
CASSLTAGSPYEQYF
TGTGCCAGCAGCTTGACGGCTGGCAGTCCCTACGAGCAGTACTTC
>TRBV27|.|TRBJ2-7|.|15
CASSLEGLTGNEQYF
TGTGCCAGCAGTTTGGAGGGGCTTACGGGCAACGAGCAGTACTTC
>TRBV5-1|once|TRBJ1-1|.|13
CASSLGSRVEAFF
TGCGCCAGCAGCTTGGGATCGCGCGTGGAGGCTTTCTTT
>TRBV5-8|once|TRBJ2-7|.|12
CASSFGEHEQYF
TGTGCCAGCAGCTTCGGGGAGCACGAGCAGTACTTC
>TRBV6-1|.|TRBJ2-1|.|14
CASSEIDNYNEQFF
TGTGCCAGCAGTGAAATTGACAATTACAATGAGCAGTTCTTC
>TRBV4-1|.|TRBJ2-7|.|15
CASSQVTGRSYEQYF
TGCGCCAGCAGCCAAGTGACAGGACGGTCCTACGAGCAGTACTTC
>TRBV18|.|TRBJ2-7|.|14
CASSPAGQLLEQYF
TGTGCCAGCTCACCAGCGGGACAGCTCTTAGAGCAGTACTTC
>TRBV7-9|.|TRBJ1-1|.|16
CASSLEGGSANTEAFF
TGTGCCAGCAGCTTAGAGGGGGGGAGTGCGAACACTGAAGCTTTCTTT
>TRBV30|.|TRBJ2-1|TRBD2|14
CAWSEAGGPLEQFF
TGTGCCTGGAGCGAGGCGGGAGGGCCACTTGAGCAGTTCTTC
>TRBV6-5|.|TRBJ1-1|.|13
CASNTGSNTEAFF
TGTGCCAGCAACACCGGGAGCAACACTGAAGCTTTCTTT
>TRBV19|.|TRBJ2-1|.|17
CASCLSPRAGFMNEQFF
TGTGCCAGTTGCCTGAGCCCACGGGCAGGGTTTATGAATGAGCAGTTCTTC
>TRBV28|.|TRBJ2-7|TRBD2|15
CASSFLAGAGYEQYF
TGTGCCAGCAGTTTTCTCGCGGGAGCCGGCTACGAGCAGTACTTC
>TRBV5-1|few|TRBJ1-6|TRBD1|17
CASSLVTGGADNSPLHF
TGCGCCAGCAGCTTGGTGACAGGGGGCGCAGATAATTCACCCCTCCACTTT
>TRBV27|.|TRBJ2-1|TRBD2|16
CASSSAAGAGGNEQFF
TGTGCCAGCAGCAGCGCCGCCGGGGCGGGAGGCAATGAGCAGTTCTTC
>TRBV29-1|.|TRBJ2-5|.|13
CSVDGVVMETQYF
TGCAGCGTTGACGGGGTGGTTATGGAGACCCAGTACTTC
>TRBV6-5|.|TRBJ1-6|.|11
CASSDGSFIHF
TGTGCCAGCAGCGACGGCAGCTTTATCCACTTT
>TRBV4-1|.|TRBJ1-1|.|14
CASSPGTVNTEAFF
TGCGCCAGCAGCCCCGGGACTGTGAACACTGAAGCTTTCTTT
>TRBV19|.|TRBJ1-6|.|15
CASSIDGERDSPLHF
TGTGCCAGTAGTATAGACGGGGAGCGGGATTCACCCCTCCACTTT
>TRBV25-1|.|TRBJ1-2|TRBD1|18
CASRGSPGQPFQNYGYTF
TGTGCCAGCAGGGGATCTCCGGGACAGCCCTTCCAAAACTATGGCTACACCTTC
>TRBV6-5|few|TRBJ1-5|.|14
CASSPRVSNQPQHF
TGTGCCAGCAGTCCAAGGGTTAGCAATCAGCCCCAGCATTTT
>TRBV7-3|once|TRBJ1-2|.|15
CASSLRHGMTVGYTF
TGTGCCAGCAGCCTACGTCACGGTATGACGGTCGGCTACACCTTC
>TRBV13|.|TRBJ2-1|TRBD2|15
CASSLVGLAYNEQFF
TGTGCCAGCAGCTTAGTGGGACTAGCCTACAATGAGCAGTTCTTC
>TRBV4-2|.|TRBJ2-2|.|15
CASSQGVGNTGELFF
TGTGCCAGCAGCCAAGGGGTGGGGAACACCGGGGAGCTGTTTTTT
>TRBV10-3|.|TRBJ2-1|TRBD2|15
CAISDLAESNNEQFF
TGTGCCATCAGTGATCTAGCGGAGAGTAACAATGAGCAGTTCTTC
>TRBV10-3|.|TRBJ1-1|.|14
CAISLTSRNTEAFF
TGTGCCATCAGTCTAACAAGTAGGAACACTGAAGCTTTCTTT
>TRBV7-9|.|TRBJ1-1|TRBD1|13
CASSPGTVTEAFF
TGTGCCAGCAGCCCCGGGACAGTCACTGAAGCTTTCTTT
>TRBV29-1|once|TRBJ1-2|TRBD1|14
CSVDRGQGNYGYTF
TGCAGCGTTGACCGGGGACAGGGTAACTATGGCTACACCTTC
>TRBV4-1|.|TRBJ2-5|.|15
CASSQEAWREETQYF
TGCGCCAGCAGCCAAGAGGCGTGGAGGGAAGAGACCCAGTACTTC
>TRBV7-8|.|TRBJ1-2|.|17
CASSLEVEGRYNYGYTF
TGTGCCAGCAGCTTAGAAGTGGAAGGCCGTTATAACTATGGCTACACCTTC
>TRBV29-1|.|TRBJ2-3|TRBD2|14
CSVWTSGTSDTQYF
TGCAGCGTTTGGACTAGCGGGACGTCAGATACGCAGTATTTT
>TRBV9|.|TRBJ1-2|.|14
CASSKQQGNYGYTF
TGTGCCAGCAGCAAGCAACAGGGAAACTATGGCTACACCTTC
>TRBV28|.|TRBJ1-5|.|14
CASLDHHEAQPQHF
TGTGCCAGCCTGGATCACCATGAGGCCCAGCCCCAGCATTTT
>TRBV11-1|.|TRBJ1-2|TRBD1|13
CASRGQGNYGYTF
TGTGCCAGCCGTGGACAGGGGAACTATGGCTACACCTTC
>TRBV4-2|.|TRBJ2-3|TRBD2|16
CASSQDIAGGPDTQYF
TGTGCCAGCAGCCAAGATATAGCGGGAGGGCCAGATACGCAGTATTTT
>TRBV7-9|.|TRBJ1-1|TRBD1|17
CASSARDSFRRLTEAFF
TGTGCCAGCAGCGCGCGGGACAGTTTCCGTCGACTCACTGAAGCTTTCTTT
>TRBV19|.|TRBJ2-2|TRBD1|16
CASSSDRGRNTGELFF
TGTGCCAGTAGTTCCGACAGGGGGAGAAACACCGGGGAGCTGTTTTTT